The next 19 T cell receptor beta chains were all read from a single sample in a study of sequential checkpoint blockade in melanoma. Repertoires were generated with immunoSEQ multiplex PCR, while TCRdb's copy carries only in-frame clones and drops some. The sample includes about 11,000 clones, nearly 80% of them seen just once. Treatment specified: randomized to nivolumab then ipilimumab (arm A) or the reverse (arm B). This sample comprised CD8+ T cells sorted from blood (inferred from file names), obtained from a patient given nivolumab and ipilimumab in sequence. Every receptor here comes from a human donor with melanoma.

This chain connects TRBV5-7 to TRBJ2-7, with 10 nucleotides matching TRBD2. TRBV5-7 is an ORF, and what it does is uncertain. Trimming removed 0 bases from V and 3 bases from J; junction bases left unmatched: 3. The CDR3 consists of 15 residues. CDR3 protein: CASSLVRTSGYEQYF. CDR3 in DNA: TGTGCCAGCAGCTTGGTTAGGACTAGCGGCTACGAGCAGTACTTC.

The DNA of the CDR3 is TGTGCCAGCAGTTACCCCACAGGGGGTTATGAGCAGTTCTTC. It codes for CASSYPTGGYEQFF. The chain is built from TRBV6-5 and TRBJ2-1; 8 bases are shared with TRBD1. V was clipped by 2 bases and J by 8 bases; unmatched bases: 5. The CDR3 contains 14 residues. CDR1 and CDR2 from the germline V gene are MNHEY and SVGAGI.

This sequence joins TRBV5-1 and TRBJ2-7; 12 bases map to TRBD1. The J segment lost 5 bases and the V segment lost 1 base, leaving 4 bases of the junction unmatched. Germline CDR1 and CDR2: SGHRS and YFSETQ. This CDR3 region has 15 residues. The CDR3 loop reads CASSLKGQGAHEQYF. The CDR3 region has the DNA TGCGCCAGCAGCTTGAAGGGACAGGGGGCCCACGAGCAGTACTTC.

The genes are TRBV4-1 and TRBJ2-3, with TRBD2 matching over 8 bases. Germline CDR1 and CDR2: MGHRA and YSYEKL. V was pared by 2 bases and J by 2 bases, with 9 bases of the junction left unmatched. The CDR3 has 17 amino acids. CDR3 loop: CASSQIASGWITDTQYF. The CDR3 bases are TGCGCCAGCAGCCAAATCGCTAGCGGGTGGATCACAGATACGCAGTATTTT.

The gene calls are TRBV2 and TRBJ1-6; possible D gene TRBD1, 6 bases. CDR1 SNHLY and CDR2 FYNNEI come from the germline V gene. CDR3 length: 15 amino acids. Trimming stripped 3 bases from V and 7 bases from J, with 13 bases between. DNA of the CDR3: TGTGCCAGCAGTGAGGGGCGGACAGCAAATTCACCCCTCCACTTT. This codes for CASSEGRTANSPLHF.

The chain combines TRBV7-9 with TRBJ2-7; no definite D call. The CDR3 sequence is 14 residues long. Germline V gene lookup returns CDR1 SEHNR and CDR2 FQNEAQ (reference sequence). V shed 5 bases and J shed 2 bases, with 13 bases lying between them. CDR3: CASSPRQATYEQYF. CDR3 nucleotides: TGTGCCAGCAGCCCTAGGCAAGCAACCTACGAGCAGTACTTC.

This clone was observed a single time. CDR3 DNA: TGTGCCAGCGTTATGACTAGGGCGGGGGGGAGCTCCTACGAGCAGTACTTC. Protein: CASVMTRAGGSSYEQYF. This rearrangement joins TRBV2 to TRBJ2-7, with 9 bases matching TRBD2. The CDR3 consists of 17 residues. Germline CDR1 reads SNHLY; CDR2 reads FYNNEI. Trimming took 8 bases from V and 0 from J; bases not matched to a gene: 14.

The chain uses TRBV6-1 and TRBJ2-1; D call uncertain. V gave up 2 bases and J gave up 10 bases, with 6 bases separating them. The CDR3 spans 11 residues. Germline V CDR1 and CDR2: MNHNS, SASEGT. CDR3 nucleotides: TGTGCCAGCAGTGAAATCCCAGAGCAGTTCTTC. Translation: CASSEIPEQFF.

The rearrangement links TRBV5-6 to TRBJ2-7; D gene unclear. CDR3 length: 11 amino acids. CDR1 is SGHDT, CDR2 YYEEEE, per germline. V lost 2 bases to trimming and J lost 4 bases, with 4 bases between them. The CDR3 reads CASSFLYEQYF. CDR3 bases: TGTGCCAGCAGCTTTTTATACGAGCAGTACTTC.

This clone has only a few counts. This rearrangement joins TRBV19 to TRBJ2-5; 9 bases are a match to TRBD1. The CDR3 is made up of 16 amino acids. From germline, CDR1 is LNHDA and CDR2 SQIVND (reference sequence). The trim removed 5 bases at V and 5 bases at J, leaving 12 bases unmatched. DNA of the CDR3: TGTGCCAGTAGTCCCGGGTACAGGGGGCGCAGGGAGACCCAGTACTTC. Protein product: CASSPGYRGRRETQYF.

The J gene is TRBJ2-1, the V gene TRBV6-5, with a weak D call TRBD1 (5 bases). The CDR3 is made up of 14 amino acids. Germline CDR1 MNHEY, CDR2 SVGAGI. Between the trimmed V and J ends, which lost 5 bases and 7 bases, there was a span of 15 bases. Here the CDR3 reads CASSVGLRKNEQFF. The CDR3 coding sequence is TGTGCCAGCAGTGTGGGGCTAAGAAAGAATGAGCAGTTCTTC.

This rearrangement joins TRBV7-8 to TRBJ2-1; 10 positions agree with TRBD2. The CDR3 spans 16 residues. CDR1 and CDR2 from the germline V gene are SGHVS and FQNEAQ. V lost 5 bases, J lost 4 bases, and 8 bases stayed unmatched. CDR3 in DNA: TGTGCCAGCAGCCCCCTAGCGGGAGCCCCGTACAATGAGCAGTTCTTC. Amino acids: CASSPLAGAPYNEQFF. Filled out from reference TRBV7-8 and TRBJ2-1, the complete variable domain reads GAGVSQSPRYKVAKRGQDVALRCDPISGHVSLFWYQQALGQGPEFLTYFQNEAQLDKSGLPSDRFFAERPEGSVSTLKIQRTQQEDSAVYLCASSPLAGAPYNEQFFGPGTRLTVL.

The rearrangement joins TRBV9 to TRBJ2-7, with 8 nucleotides matching TRBD2. CDR3 size: 15 residues. Germline V lookup: CDR1 SGDLS, CDR2 YYNGEE. Trimming at V came to 3 bases and at J to 0 bases, leaving 5 bases not matched to a gene. The CDR3 region is CASSEGGTSSYEQYF. CDR3 DNA: TGTGCCAGCAGCGAGGGGGGGACTAGCTCCTACGAGCAGTACTTC. Full variable domain (rest looked up from reference TRBV9 and TRBJ2-7): DSGVTQTPKHLITATGQRVTLRCSPRSGDLSVYWYQQSLDQGLQFLIQYYNGEERAKGNILERFSAQQFPDLHSELNLSSLELGDSALYFCASSEGGTSSYEQYFGPGTRLTVT.

The chain joins TRBV5-5 to TRBJ2-7; 8 bases map to TRBD1. V shed 0 bases, J shed 5 bases, and the junction held 7 bases outside the gene matches. Germline lookup yields CDR1 SGHKS and CDR2 YYEKEE (reference sequence). The CDR3 is 15 residues long. In nucleotides, the CDR3 is TGTGCCAGCAGCTTGGGCGCGCAGGGGGCGGACGAGCAGTACTTC. Translated: CASSLGAQGADEQYF.

By share, this clone counts as medium-sized. The V and J genes are TRBV5-1 and TRBJ2-2; 7 bases map to TRBD1. The CDR3 sequence is 16 residues long. V lost 0 bases, J lost 5 bases, and 7 bases stayed unmatched. In germline, CDR1 is SGHRS, CDR2 YFSETQ. This CDR3 is CASSLEAGGRTGELFF. The CDR3 bases are TGCGCCAGCAGCTTGGAGGCAGGGGGTCGGACCGGGGAGCTGTTTTTT.

The chain carries TRBV7-9 and TRBJ2-7, with 11 bases that match TRBD1. Trimming at V came to 4 bases and at J to 4 bases, leaving 3 bases not matched to a gene. The CDR3 totals 14 residues. Germline CDR1 is SEHNR and CDR2 is FQNEAQ (reference sequence). The CDR3, as DNA: TGTGCCAGCAGCTCGGGACAGGGGGGTTACGAGCAGTACTTC. Protein sequence: CASSSGQGGYEQYF.

The V call is TRBV6-4, the J call TRBJ2-1, with TRBD2 matching over 7 bases. Germline CDR1 and CDR2: MRHNA and SNTAGT. After removal of 6 bases from V and 2 bases from J, the junction contained 7 bases not matched to a gene. This CDR3 has 15 amino acids. CDR3 residues: CASSYLAATYNEQFF. The CDR3 bases are TGTGCCAGCAGCTATCTAGCGGCGACCTACAATGAGCAGTTCTTC.

This clone was counted only a few times. The chain links TRBV6-4 to TRBJ2-3, with 7 positions matching TRBD2. V trimming: 4 bases; J trimming: 2 bases; junction bases outside the gene matches: 6. This CDR3 comprises 15 residues. Per the germline V gene, CDR1 is MRHNA and CDR2 is SNTAGT. The CDR3 bases are TGTGCCAGCAGTGTCTCTAGCGGACACACAGATACGCAGTATTTT. Translating gives CASSVSSGHTDTQYF.

The J gene is TRBJ2-7, the V gene TRBV5-8; TRBD2 agrees at 7 bases. Germline CDR1 reads SGHTS; CDR2 reads YDEGEE. Unmatched junction bases numbered 14, after V lost 5 bases and J lost 3 bases. The CDR3 spans 16 residues. Written as DNA, the CDR3 is TGTGCCAGCAGTCCGCGAGCGGGACTCATGTTCTACGAGCAGTACTTC. This codes for CASSPRAGLMFYEQYF. Together with reference TRBV5-8 and TRBJ2-7, the CDR3 gives the full variable domain: EAGVTQSPTHLIKTRGQQATLRCSPISGHTSVYWYQQALGLGLQFLLWYDEGEERNRGNFPPRFSGRQFPNYSSELNVNALELEDSALYLCASSPRAGLMFYEQYFGPGTRLTVT.